This TCR beta chain was obtained from a study of T cells after yellow fever vaccination. Study results and limitations: Secondary responses were weaker yet peaked faster, day 5 versus 15. A limited proportion of clonotypes was detected within both the CD4 and CD8 compartments.

TCRdb ran MiXCR on the 5' RACE reads and lists one entry per CDR3 protein. The repertoire holds a few hundred thousand distinct CDR3 sequences, with over 15% as singletons. This clonotype was detected only a few times. Its antigen is not identified. The V gene's germline CDR1 is SGHTA and CDR2 FQGNSA. This CDR3 is 13 amino acids long. V lost 5 bases to trimming and J lost 2 bases, with 7 bases between them. This sequence joins TRBV7-2 and TRBJ2-1, with D unclear. The source is a man aged 25-40 years who received the YFV17D yellow fever vaccine. This material consisted of PBMCs, taken 15 days after the yellow fever booster vaccination. In nucleotides, the CDR3 is TGTGCCAGCAGCGCGGACGCCTACAATGAGCAGTTCTTC. This codes for CASSADAYNEQFF.